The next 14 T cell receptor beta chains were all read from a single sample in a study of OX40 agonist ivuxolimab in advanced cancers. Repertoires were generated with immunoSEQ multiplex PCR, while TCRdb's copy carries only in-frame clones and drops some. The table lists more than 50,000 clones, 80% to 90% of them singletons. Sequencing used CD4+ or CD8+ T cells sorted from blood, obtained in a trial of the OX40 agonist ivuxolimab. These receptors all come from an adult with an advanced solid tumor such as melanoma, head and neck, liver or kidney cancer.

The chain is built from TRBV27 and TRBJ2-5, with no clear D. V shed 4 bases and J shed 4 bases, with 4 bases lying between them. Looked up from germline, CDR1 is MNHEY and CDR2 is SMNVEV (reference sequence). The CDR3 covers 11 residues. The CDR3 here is CASSYRETQYF. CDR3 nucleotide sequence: TGTGCCAGCAGTTATAGAGAGACCCAGTACTTC.

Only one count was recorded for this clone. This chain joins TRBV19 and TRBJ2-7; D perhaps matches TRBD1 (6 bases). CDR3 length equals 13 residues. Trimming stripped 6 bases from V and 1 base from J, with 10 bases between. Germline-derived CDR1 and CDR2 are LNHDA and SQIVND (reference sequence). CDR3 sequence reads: CASSSGASYEQYF. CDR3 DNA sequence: TGTGCCAGTAGCTCAGGGGCTTCCTACGAGCAGTACTTC.

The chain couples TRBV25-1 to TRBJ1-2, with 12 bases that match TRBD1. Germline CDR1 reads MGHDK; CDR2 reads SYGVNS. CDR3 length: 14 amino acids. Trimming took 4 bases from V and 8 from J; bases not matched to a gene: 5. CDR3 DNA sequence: TGTGCCAGCAGTGTGGGGGACAGGGGGCTCGGCTACACCTTC. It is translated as CASSVGDRGLGYTF.

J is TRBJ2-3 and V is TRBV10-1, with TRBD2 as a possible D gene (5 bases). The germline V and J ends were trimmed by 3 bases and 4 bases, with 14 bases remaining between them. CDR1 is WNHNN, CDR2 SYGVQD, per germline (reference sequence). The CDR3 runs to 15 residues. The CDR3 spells CASSEADLGPDTQYF. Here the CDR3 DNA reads TGCGCCAGCAGTGAAGCGGATCTGGGTCCAGATACGCAGTATTTT.

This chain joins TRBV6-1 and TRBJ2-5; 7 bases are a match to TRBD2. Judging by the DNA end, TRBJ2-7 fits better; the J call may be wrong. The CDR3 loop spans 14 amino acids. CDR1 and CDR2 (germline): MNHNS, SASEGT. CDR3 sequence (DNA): TGTGCCGGGGGGGGGAGCGTTCGGAGGGACGAGCAGTACTTC. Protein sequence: CAGGGSVRRDEQYF.

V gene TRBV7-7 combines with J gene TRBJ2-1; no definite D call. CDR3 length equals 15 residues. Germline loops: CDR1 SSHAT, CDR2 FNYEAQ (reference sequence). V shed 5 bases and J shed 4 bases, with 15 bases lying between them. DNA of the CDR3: TGTGCCAGCAGCGAAGACCATAGGGCGTACAATGAGCAGTTCTTC. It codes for CASSEDHRAYNEQFF.

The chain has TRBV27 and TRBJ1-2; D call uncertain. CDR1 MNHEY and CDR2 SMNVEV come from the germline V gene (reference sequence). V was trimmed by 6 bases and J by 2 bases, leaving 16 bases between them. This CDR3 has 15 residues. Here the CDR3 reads CASSPAGGLNYGYTF. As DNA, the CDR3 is TGTGCCAGCAGCCCGGCAGGAGGGCTAAACTATGGCTACACCTTC.

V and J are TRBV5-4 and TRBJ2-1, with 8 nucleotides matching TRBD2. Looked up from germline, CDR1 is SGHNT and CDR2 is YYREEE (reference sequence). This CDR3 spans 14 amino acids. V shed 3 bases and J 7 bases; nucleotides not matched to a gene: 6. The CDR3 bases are TGTGCCAGCAGCTACGGGACTAGTTTGAATGAGCAGTTCTTC. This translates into CASSYGTSLNEQFF.

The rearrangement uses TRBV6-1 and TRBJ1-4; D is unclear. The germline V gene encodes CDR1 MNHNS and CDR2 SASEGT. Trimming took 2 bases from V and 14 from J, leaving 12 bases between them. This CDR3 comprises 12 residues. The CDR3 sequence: CASSEPRQDLFF. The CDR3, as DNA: TGTGCCAGCAGTGAACCCAGGCAAGACCTGTTTTTT.

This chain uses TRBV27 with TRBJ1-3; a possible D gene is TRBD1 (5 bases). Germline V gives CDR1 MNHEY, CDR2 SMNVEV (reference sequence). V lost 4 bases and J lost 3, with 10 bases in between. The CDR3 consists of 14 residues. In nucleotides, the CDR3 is TGTGCCAGCAGTTCCCAGGGCGGTGGAAACACCATATATTTT. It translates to CASSSQGGGNTIYF.

In DNA, the CDR3 is TGTGCCAGCCCTTCAGGGAGTACCTACGAGCAGTACTTC. Translating gives CASPSGSTYEQYF. This chain links TRBV21-1 with TRBJ2-7. TRBV21-1 is designated a pseudogene. The CDR3 runs 13 residues.

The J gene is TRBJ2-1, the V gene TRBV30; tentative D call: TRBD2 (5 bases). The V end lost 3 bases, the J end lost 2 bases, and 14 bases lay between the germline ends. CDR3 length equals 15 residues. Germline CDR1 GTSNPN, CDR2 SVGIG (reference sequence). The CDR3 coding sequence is TGTGCCTGGAGAGCCCAGCGGAGGACCTACAATGAGCAGTTCTTC. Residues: CAWRAQRRTYNEQFF.

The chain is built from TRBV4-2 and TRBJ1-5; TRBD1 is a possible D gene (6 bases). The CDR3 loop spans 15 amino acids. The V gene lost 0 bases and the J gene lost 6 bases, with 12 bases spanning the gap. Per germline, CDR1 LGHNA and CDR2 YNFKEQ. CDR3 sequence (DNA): TGTGCCAGCAGCCAAGAGGAGGCAGGGGTTCAGCCCCAGCATTTT. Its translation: CASSQEEAGVQPQHF.

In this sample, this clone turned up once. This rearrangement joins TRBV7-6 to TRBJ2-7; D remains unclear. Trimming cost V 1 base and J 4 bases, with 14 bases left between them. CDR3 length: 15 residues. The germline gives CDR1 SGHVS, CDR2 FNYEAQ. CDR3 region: CASSLEARASYEQYF. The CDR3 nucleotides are TGTGCCAGCAGCTTAGAGGCCCGGGCCTCTTACGAGCAGTACTTC.